This TCR beta chain was sequenced during a study of vaccination effects on CD4 cells after COVID-19. Study context: Sampling occurred 16 days and one week pre-vaccination in a couple of convalescent patients. Study outcomes and limitations: New vaccine-induced clones dominated post-vaccine spike-reactive clones in convalescents.

V was cut by 2 bases and J by 7 bases, with 8 bases left in between. Germline CDR1 reads SEHNR; CDR2 reads FQNEAQ (reference sequence). This CDR3 is 13 amino acids long. Upon completion of about eleven days in culture, CD4+ T cells were isolated. Both day 3 and day 7 saw half the medium replaced with IL-2 medium. Profiled with immunoSEQ multiplex PCR; TCRdb holds only in-frame clones, not every one. The table shows about 66,000 clones, with just over 70% occurring only once. In this sample, this clone turned up a few times. Its cognate antigen is unknown. The clonotype originates from a human donor who had a prior SARS-CoV-2 infection. The chain links TRBV7-9 to TRBJ1-4; D is unclear. This specimen consisted of CD4+ T cells from PBMCs cultured without peptide, obtained before COVID-19 vaccination. The CDR3 DNA reads TGTGCCAGCAGCTTAATATCCGGTGAAAAACTGTTTTTT. This encodes CASSLISGEKLFF.